The present T cell receptor (beta chain) was sequenced within a study of glioma-infiltrating T cells after dendritic cell vaccination. The repertoire was sequenced with immunoSEQ multiplex PCR; TCRdb's copy has only in-frame clones and lacks some. The data hold some 90,000 clones, with roughly four fifths observed a single time. Regarding time point: after dendritic cell vaccination, including at tumor progression/relapse. Germline-derived CDR1 and CDR2 are SGDLS and YYNGEE. Trimming removed 1 base from V and 3 bases from J; junction bases left unmatched: 4. The CDR3 extends over 15 amino acids. This clone came up a few times.

The sequenced sample was blood, obtained after dendritic cell vaccination. This sequence joins TRBV9 and TRBJ1-1, with 9 bases lining up with TRBD1. This TCR derives from a human donor with glioblastoma. This CDR3 reads CASSVWDRVDTEAFF. The CDR3 coding sequence is TGTGCCAGCAGCGTATGGGACAGGGTGGACACTGAAGCTTTCTTT.